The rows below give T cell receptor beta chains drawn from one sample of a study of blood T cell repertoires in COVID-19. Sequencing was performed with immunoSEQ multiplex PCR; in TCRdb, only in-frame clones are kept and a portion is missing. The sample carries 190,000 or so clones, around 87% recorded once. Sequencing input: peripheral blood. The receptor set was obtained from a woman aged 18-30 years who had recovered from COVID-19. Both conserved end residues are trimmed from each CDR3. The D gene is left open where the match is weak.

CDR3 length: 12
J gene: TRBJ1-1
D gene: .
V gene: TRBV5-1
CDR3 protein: ASSRTTGNTEAF

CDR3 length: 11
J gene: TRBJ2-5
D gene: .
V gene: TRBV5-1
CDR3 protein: ASSLRGRETQY

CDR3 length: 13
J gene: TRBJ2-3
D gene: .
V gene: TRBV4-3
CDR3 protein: ASSLETESTDTQY

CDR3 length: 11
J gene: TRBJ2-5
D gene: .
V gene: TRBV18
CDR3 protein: ASSRGYQETQY

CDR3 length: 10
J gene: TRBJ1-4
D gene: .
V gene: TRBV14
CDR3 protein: ASSQGVSKLF

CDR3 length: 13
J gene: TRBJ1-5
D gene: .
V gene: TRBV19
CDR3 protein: ASSIWQGNMEPQH

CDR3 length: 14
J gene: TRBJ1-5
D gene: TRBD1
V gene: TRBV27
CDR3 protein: ASSSHTGGGNQPQH

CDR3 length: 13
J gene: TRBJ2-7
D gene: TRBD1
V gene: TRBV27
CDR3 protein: ASSLGTGDLYEQY

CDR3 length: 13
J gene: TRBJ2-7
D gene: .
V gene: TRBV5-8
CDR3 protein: ASSLRGTFSYEQY

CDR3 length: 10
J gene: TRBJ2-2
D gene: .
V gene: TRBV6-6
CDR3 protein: ASTRNTGELF

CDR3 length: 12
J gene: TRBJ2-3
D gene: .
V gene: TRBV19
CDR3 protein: ASRDVRGADTQY

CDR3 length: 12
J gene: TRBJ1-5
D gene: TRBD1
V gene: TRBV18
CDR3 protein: ASSQYRGGQPQH

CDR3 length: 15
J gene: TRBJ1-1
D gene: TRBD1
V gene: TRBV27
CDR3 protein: ASSLFGAGGMNTEAF

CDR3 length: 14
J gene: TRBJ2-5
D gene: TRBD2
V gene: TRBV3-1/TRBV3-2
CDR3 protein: ASSQEPSGSFETQY

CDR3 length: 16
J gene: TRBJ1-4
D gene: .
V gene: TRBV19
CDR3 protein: ASSIFGGVTATNEKLF

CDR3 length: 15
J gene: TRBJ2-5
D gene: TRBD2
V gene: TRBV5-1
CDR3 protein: ASSSNGRDILRGAQY

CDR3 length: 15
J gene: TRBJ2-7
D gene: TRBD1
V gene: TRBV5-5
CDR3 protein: ASSLDISGTGFYEQY

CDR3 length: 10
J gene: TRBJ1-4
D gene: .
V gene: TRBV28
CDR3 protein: ASSGRGEKLF

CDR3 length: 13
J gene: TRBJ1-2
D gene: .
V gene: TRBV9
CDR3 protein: ASSGYGQGLYGYT

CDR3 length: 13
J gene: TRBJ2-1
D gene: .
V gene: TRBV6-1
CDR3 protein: ASTLGDFSYNEQF

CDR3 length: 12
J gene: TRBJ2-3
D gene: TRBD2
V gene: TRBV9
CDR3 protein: ASSVGTNLDTQY

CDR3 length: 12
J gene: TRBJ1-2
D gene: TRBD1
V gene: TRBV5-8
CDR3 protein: ASGEGQGSYGYT

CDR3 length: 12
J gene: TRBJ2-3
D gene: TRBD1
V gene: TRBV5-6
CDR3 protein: ASSLDQGAGTQY

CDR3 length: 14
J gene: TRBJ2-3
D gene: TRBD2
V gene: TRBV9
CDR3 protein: ASSPGLAGGTDTQY

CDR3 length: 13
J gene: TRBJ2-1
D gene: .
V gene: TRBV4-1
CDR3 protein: ASSQVWSSYNEQF

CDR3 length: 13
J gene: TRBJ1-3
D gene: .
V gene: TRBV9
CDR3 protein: ASSVGGFSGNTIY

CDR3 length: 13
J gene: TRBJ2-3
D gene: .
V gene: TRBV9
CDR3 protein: ASSVRGLSTDTQY

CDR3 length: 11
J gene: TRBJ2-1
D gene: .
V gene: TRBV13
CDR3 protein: ASSQYIAAEQF

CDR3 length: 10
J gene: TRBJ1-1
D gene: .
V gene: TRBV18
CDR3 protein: ASSPGTREAF

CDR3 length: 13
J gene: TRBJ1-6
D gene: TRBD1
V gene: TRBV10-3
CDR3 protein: AISLQGAGNSPLH

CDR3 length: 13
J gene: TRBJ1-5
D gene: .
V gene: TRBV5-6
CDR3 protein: ASSFAQGSNQPQH

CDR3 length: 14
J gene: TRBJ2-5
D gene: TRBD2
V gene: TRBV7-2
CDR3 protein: ASSLATSGGQETQY

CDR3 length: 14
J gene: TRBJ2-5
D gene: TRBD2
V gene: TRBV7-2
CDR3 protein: ASSPRTSGGWETQY

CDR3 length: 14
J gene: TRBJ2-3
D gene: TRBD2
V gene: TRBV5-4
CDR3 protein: ASSSLAGVATDTQY

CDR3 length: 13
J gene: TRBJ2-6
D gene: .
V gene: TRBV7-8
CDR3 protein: ASSRQESGANVLT

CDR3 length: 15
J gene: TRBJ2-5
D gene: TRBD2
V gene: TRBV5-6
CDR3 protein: ASSLETSGALMETQY

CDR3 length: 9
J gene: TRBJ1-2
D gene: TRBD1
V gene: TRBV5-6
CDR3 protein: ASNRQGSYT

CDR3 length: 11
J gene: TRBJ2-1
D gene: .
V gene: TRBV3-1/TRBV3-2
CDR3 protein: ASSQRRTDRQF

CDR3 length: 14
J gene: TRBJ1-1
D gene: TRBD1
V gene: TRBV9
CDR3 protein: ASSVGVQGPNTEAF

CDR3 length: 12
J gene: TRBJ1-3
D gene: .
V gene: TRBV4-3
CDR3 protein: ASSQAGAGNTIY

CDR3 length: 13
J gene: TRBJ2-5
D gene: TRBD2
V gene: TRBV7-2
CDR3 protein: ASSLAPGTRVAQY

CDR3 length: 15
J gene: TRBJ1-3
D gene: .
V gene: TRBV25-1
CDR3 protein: ASSELSRVGSGNTIY

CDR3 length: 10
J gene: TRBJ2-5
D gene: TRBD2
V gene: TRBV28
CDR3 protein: ASRAGKETQY

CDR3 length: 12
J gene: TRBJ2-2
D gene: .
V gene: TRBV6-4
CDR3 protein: ASSPDEDSGELF

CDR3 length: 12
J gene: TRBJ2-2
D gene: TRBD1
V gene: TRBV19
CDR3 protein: ASKDRANTGELF

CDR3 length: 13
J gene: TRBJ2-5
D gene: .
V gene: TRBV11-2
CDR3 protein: ASSLEGARDETQY

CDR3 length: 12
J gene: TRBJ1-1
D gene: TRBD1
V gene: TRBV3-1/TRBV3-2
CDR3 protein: ASSQADRAPEAF

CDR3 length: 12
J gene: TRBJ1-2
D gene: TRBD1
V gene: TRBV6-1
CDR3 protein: ASSEGQSSYRYT

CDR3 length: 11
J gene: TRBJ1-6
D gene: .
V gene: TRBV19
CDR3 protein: ASSYGLGSPLH

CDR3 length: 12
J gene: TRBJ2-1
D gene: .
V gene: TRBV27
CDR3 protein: ATATGQTYNEQF

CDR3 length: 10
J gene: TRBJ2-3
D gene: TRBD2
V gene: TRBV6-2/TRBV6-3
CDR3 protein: ASSLTSGTQY

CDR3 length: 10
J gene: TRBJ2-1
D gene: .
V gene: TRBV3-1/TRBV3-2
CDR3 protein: ASSPWHNEQF